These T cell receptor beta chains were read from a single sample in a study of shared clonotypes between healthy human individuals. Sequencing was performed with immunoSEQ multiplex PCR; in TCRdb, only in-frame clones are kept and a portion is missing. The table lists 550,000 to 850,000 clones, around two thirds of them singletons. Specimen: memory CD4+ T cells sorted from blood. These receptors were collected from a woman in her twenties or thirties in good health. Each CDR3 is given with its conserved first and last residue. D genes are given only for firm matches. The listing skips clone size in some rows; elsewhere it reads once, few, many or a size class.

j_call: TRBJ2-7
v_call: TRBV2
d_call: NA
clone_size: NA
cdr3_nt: TGTGCCAGCAGGCCCCGGGACTTTACCTACGAGCAGTACTTC
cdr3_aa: CASRPRDFTYEQYF

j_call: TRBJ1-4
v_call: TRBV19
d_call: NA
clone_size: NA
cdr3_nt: TGTGCCAGTAGTCCGATAGACCTGGGAGAAAAACTGTTTTTT
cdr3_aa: CASSPIDLGEKLFF

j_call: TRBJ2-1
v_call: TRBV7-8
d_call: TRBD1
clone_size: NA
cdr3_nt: TGTGCCAGCAGCTTCGACAGGGATGAGCAGTTCTTC
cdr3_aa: CASSFDRDEQFF

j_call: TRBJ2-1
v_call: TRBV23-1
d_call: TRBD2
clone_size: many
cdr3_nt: TGCGCCAGCACCGCAAATAAAACTAGCGGGAGGGTGGATGAGCAGTTCTTC
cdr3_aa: CASTANKTSGRVDEQFF

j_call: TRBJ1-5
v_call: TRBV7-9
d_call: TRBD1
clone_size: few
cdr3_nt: TGTGCCAGCAGCTTTTCAGGGGGCAGCAATCAGCCCCAGCATTTT
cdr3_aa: CASSFSGGSNQPQHF

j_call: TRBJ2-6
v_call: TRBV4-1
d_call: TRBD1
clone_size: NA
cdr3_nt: TGCGCCAGCAGCCAACTTGGGCAGGGGGACTCTGGGGCCAACGTCCTGACTTTC
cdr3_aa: CASSQLGQGDSGANVLTF

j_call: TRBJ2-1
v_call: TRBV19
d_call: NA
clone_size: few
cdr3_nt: TGTGCCAGTAGTATAGGTTCACACTCACTATACAATGAGCAGTTCTTC
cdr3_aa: CASSIGSHSLYNEQFF

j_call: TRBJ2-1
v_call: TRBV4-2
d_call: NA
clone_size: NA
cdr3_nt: TGTGCCAGCAGCCAAGAAGGGGGAGTGGAGCAGTTCTTC
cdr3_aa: CASSQEGGVEQFF

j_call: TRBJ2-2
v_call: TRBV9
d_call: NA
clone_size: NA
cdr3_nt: TGTGCCAGCAGCCTCTTTGGGGGGGCCGACACCGGGGAGCTGTTTTTT
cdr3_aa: CASSLFGGADTGELFF

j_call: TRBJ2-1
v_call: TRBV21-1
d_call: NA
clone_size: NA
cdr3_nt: TGTGCCAGCAGCAAAGCGGGGCCTAGCGGAGACAATGAGCAGTTCTTC
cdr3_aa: CASSKAGPSGDNEQFF

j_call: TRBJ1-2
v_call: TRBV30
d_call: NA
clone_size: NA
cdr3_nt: TGTGCCTGGAGTAACAGGGTTGAGAGTGGCTACACCTTC
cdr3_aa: CAWSNRVESGYTF

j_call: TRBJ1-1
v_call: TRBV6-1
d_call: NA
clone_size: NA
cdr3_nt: TGTGCCAGCAGTCCCTTTTCCGATCGGAATGAAGCTTTCTTT
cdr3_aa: CASSPFSDRNEAFF

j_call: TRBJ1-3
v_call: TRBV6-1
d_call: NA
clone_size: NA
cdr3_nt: TGTGCCAGCTCCAGGGATCTGGAGGGAAACACCATATATTTT
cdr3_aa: CASSRDLEGNTIYF

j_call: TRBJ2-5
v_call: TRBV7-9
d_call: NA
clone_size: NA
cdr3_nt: TGTGCCAGCAGCCAAACAGCGTTCCAAGAGACCCAGTACTTC
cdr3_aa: CASSQTAFQETQYF

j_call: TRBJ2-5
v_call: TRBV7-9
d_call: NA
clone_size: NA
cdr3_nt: TGTGCCAGCAGCTTAGTTCCGGAGACCCAGTACTTC
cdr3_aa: CASSLVPETQYF

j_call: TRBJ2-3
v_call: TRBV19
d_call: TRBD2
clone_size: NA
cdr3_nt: TGTGCCAGTAGTCCCCGGGGCGGGAGGGGACCTAGCACAGATACGCAGTATTTT
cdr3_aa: CASSPRGGRGPSTDTQYF

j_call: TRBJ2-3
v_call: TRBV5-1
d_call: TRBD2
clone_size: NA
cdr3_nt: TGCGCCAGCAGCTCCACTCTAGCGGGAGGCTTGGATACGCAGTATTTT
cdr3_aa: CASSSTLAGGLDTQYF

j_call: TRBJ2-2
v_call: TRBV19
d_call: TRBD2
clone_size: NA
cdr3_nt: TGTGCCAGTAGTATTTTAGCGGGATGGTCAAAGAACACCGGGGAGCTGTTTTTT
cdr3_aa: CASSILAGWSKNTGELFF

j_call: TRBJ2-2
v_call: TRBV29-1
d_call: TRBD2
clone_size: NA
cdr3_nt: TGCAGCGTTGCGGTTCAGCGGGATACGAACACCGGGGAGCTGTTTTTT
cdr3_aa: CSVAVQRDTNTGELFF

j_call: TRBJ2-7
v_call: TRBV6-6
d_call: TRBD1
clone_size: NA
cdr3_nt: TGTGCCAGCAGTTACGCGGGACAGGGGAGTTCCTACGAGCAGTACTTC
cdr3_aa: CASSYAGQGSSYEQYF